This T cell receptor (beta chain) was captured in a study of cytomegalovirus exposure and HLA in healthy donors (dated by TCRdb to 2015 to 2018). Regarding the study in general: An earlier analysis of some 620 of the donors reported about 280 Gb of sequence data and 95 million to 130 million unique TCR beta sequences obtained from 150 million to 200 million T cells. An early release that covered some 640 HLA-typed donors contained approximately 300 gigabases of sequencing data and about 93 million unique TCR sequences. The genetic ancestry cluster associated with self-reported Caucasian donors included 81% of the roughly 400 genotyped donors. The study aimed to test whether cataloging public T cell receptors could reveal signatures of past pathogen exposure. Using immunosequencing, the study profiled T cell repertoires from some 670 subjects and related those repertoires to cytomegalovirus serostatus. Along with the approximately 600-subject first cohort, a separate validation cohort of 120 different subjects was used. To predict cytomegalovirus infection status, the study combined high-throughput TCR immunosequencing, statistical association of individual TCRs with disease status, and machine learning. A later analysis re-examined previously published TCR beta repertoires from more than 550 donors and added high-resolution HLA genotyping to investigate patterns of TCR occurrence. Rather than using new phenotypic data, the later analysis identified candidate immune exposures from TCR beta sequences and from how often those sequences occurred across donors. An earlier analysis of several hundred of the donors applied high-throughput TCR beta sequencing to assess whether each TCR beta V gene segment acted as functional or pseudogenic. Donor age, sex, ethnicity and CMV serostatus were compiled together with the repertoire data. Genome-wide SNP genotypes for about 65% of the roughly 700 donors were used in a later genetic analysis, which treated that subset as a discovery cohort. Every discovery cohort repertoire had been produced on one sequencing platform. HLA typing included class I and class II loci at four-digit resolution. Typing coverage differed by locus: A, B, C, DRB1 and DQB1 were typed in about 629-640 donors, DQA1 in about 560, DPA1 in approximately 600, and DPB1 in around 490. Four to six DR-DQ haplotypes were handled as single units for association and clustering, since linkage in the cohort was strong. Among roughly 400 genotyped donors of the cohort, an average of approximately 240,000 unique TCR beta nucleotide sequences was sequenced per donor, of which about 18% were non-productive.

A word on this clone: Which antigen it targets is not known. Per-base quality was not reported, and no clone a single base away is much larger than it.

Libraries were constructed by the immunoSEQ multiplex PCR assay. For the multiplex PCR, a mixture combining 60 forward primers for TCR Vbeta segments and 13 reverse primers for TCR Jbeta segments was used. Amplification of the CDR3 region of rearranged TCR beta genes was performed with a multiplex PCR assay on genomic DNA. On the Illumina HiSeq System, the amplified TCR beta libraries were sequenced as 87-base-pair reads. In the source study's methods: In a later analysis, some 80 million unique TCR beta chains were counted across the 650 to 700 repertoires, and approximately 11 million of these chains were shared by at least two donors. To remove PCR and sequencing errors, raw reads were error-corrected and collapsed into unique sequences using a nearest-neighbor algorithm that merged closely related sequences. V, D and J gene segments were assigned by aligning CDR3 sequences to IMGT reference sequences. For a sequence to be retained, a match of at least six nucleotides to both a V gene segment and a J gene segment was required. Rearrangements were called productive when the CDR3 lacked stop codons and stayed in frame with V and J; all others were non-productive. CDR3 was defined according to IMGT convention as the region running from the second conserved V-encoded cysteine to the conserved J-encoded phenylalanine. The earlier analysis of 587 of the donors excluded sequences that lacked an unambiguous match to a single V gene segment. An earlier analysis of about 590 of the donors classified V segments as functional when productive rearrangements were above 56.7% and as segregating when the standard deviation between donors was above 5%. A statistical classification framework was built to diagnose cytomegalovirus status from the catalog of TCR beta chain sequences. In a later analysis, V and J genes were assigned by comparing TCR nucleotide sequences against IMGT/GENE-DB human TR gene sequences. In a later analysis, CDR3 sequences and most-parsimonious VDJ recombination scenarios were assigned using the TCRdist pipeline. A later analysis defined each TCR beta chain by its CDR3 amino acid sequence plus V-gene family, and excluded reads lacking a unique V-gene family. A later analysis removed 550 to 650 highly shared, low-generation-probability nucleotide sequences to deal with suspected cross-contamination and a sequencing artifact. In a later analysis, a clonal expansion index for each public chain was calculated from normalized within-repertoire ranks of inferred template counts. In a later analysis, generation probabilities were computed with a VDJ recombination model fitted to out-of-frame rearrangements, and the resulting probabilities were checked against IGoR. In a later analysis, hypergeometric tests were used to score TCR-TCR, TCR-HLA and TCR-CMV co-occurrence, with a repertoire-size bias correction applied to TCR pairs. In a later analysis, false discovery rates were estimated by permuting HLA or CMV assignments 20 times. In a later analysis, co-occurring TCRs were grouped using DBSCAN, and TCRdist sequence similarity was added for clustering within HLA-allele-positive subsets. Co-occurrence clustering excluded repertoires with fewer than 30,000 or more than 120,000 public chains, plus five with anomalous nucleotide sharing. TCRdb took this table from immuneACCESS and kept in-frame rearrangements with V and J called. Such tables lack part of the clones; where checked against another copy, unresolved V genes explain under half of the gap, and the rest is unexplained. From that table come the V and J calls and clone size; the DNA was used to work out D and trimming. The sample data list approximately 210,000 clones, and about 85% of these were observed just once. Jointly, the top ten make up roughly 10% of the sample.

In total, roughly 670 healthy bone marrow donors made up the cohort. All cohort members were sampled while nominally healthy, although unrecorded immune exposures were likely present. The donor was CMV seropositive and was included in the group of some 290 seropositive cohort members. A peripheral blood sample was collected from each donor, and TCR beta sequencing was performed on peripheral blood mononuclear cells. Genomic DNA extraction from the blood cell samples was performed with the Qiagen DNeasy Blood Extraction Kit. V ends up 6 bases short and J 5 bases short, with an unmatched junction base count of 6. Taken from the germline V gene, the CDR1 and CDR2 loops are LGHNT and FRNRAP. Taken from cysteine to phenylalanine, the CDR3 has 15 residues. Of all the DNA, just the CDR3 is kept, 45 bases in frame from base 1. Points the paper makes about the study in general: A group of highly shared sequence variants was considered likely to be a technical artifact of the sequencing pipeline. Over 15 rarely observed V segments, including chromosome 9 orphons, were excluded from the earlier analysis of approximately 500 of the donors because counts were too low. Assigning TCR associations to individual alleles was difficult when HLA alleles, especially DR and DQ, strongly co-occurred. According to a later genetic analysis, donors in an Asian-associated ancestry cluster had fewer N-insertions in productive TCRs than the approximately 670-donor mean. The classifier was reported to diagnose cytomegalovirus status with high specificity and sensitivity in both the original cohort and the validation cohort. Some IMGT-functional V segments, including TRBV6-2 and TRBV6-3, could not be distinguished by the 87-base-pair reads and were therefore excluded. The study listed 150 to 200 TCR beta chains as associated with cytomegalovirus. Presence/absence analyses assumed roughly uniform sequencing depth across donors, an assumption that may not hold. A later analysis found that HLA-associated TCR beta chains were more clonally expanded and had lower generation probabilities than equally common non-associated chains. In a later analysis, TCR association rates were found to vary across HLA loci, with the most associated TCRs seen for DRB1 alleles and the fewest for HLA-C alleles. A few of the identified cytomegalovirus-associated TCR beta chains were confirmed in vitro to be specific for cytomegalovirus antigens. Correlated functional status among segregating V segments might reflect linkage disequilibrium, but an unknown experimental factor could not be ruled out. While some public TCRs were present in many individuals, most TCR sequences turned up only very rarely across donors. The cohort was sequenced for TCR beta chains only, and without alpha or paired-chain data the features that could be detected were limited. A later analysis reported that several top co-occurrence clusters appeared linked to parvovirus B19, influenza, CMV and Epstein-Barr virus. A later analysis associated 16,951 TCR beta sequences with specific HLA alleles at a false discovery rate of 0.05. In a later analysis, most CMV-associated TCR beta chains were found to appear HLA-restricted, with HLA associations seemingly driven largely by CMV exposure. The only immune exposure information available for the cohort was CMV serostatus. A further reported finding was that TCR beta sequences accurately predicted the HLA-A and HLA-B alleles for most subjects in the first cohort. V-gene and J-gene trimming of TCR beta chains was associated with a missense DCLRE1C variant in a later genetic analysis, and the association was replicated in an independent cohort. In an earlier analysis of several hundred of the donors, most TCR beta V segments were observed in productive rearrangements about 90% or about 30% of the time, broadly matching IMGT annotations. The authors suggested that the approach could potentially be generalized to other disease states and immunological phenotypes. Because HLA typing was unavailable for some donors at each locus, only the typed subset was used in association tests.

The V gene is TRBV12-5 and the J gene is TRBJ2-2; TRBD1 lines up with 10 middle nucleotides. The sample was PBMCs. The TCR originated in a woman between 45 and 65 years old in good health and CMV-seropositive. The nucleotides read TGTGCTAGTGGGCGACAGGGGGCTGGGACCGGGGAGCTGTTTTTT. Its product reads: CASGRQGAGTGELFF.